These 27 T cell receptor beta chains were all obtained from the same sample, sequenced in a study of cytomegalovirus exposure and HLA in healthy donors. The study ran its PCR with 60 Vbeta and 13 Jbeta primers. Repertoires were generated with immunoSEQ multiplex PCR, while TCRdb's copy carries only in-frame clones and drops some. Here the sample spans 180,000 or so clones, about 82% being singletons. Sequenced sample: PBMCs. Receptor source: a man between 18 and 35 years old in good health and CMV-seronegative.

The chain recombines TRBV9 with TRBJ2-3; TRBD2 is a possible D gene (7 bases). Trimming left V 3 bases short and J 3 bases short, with 17 bases between. Germline lookup yields CDR1 SGDLS and CDR2 YYNGEE. CDR3 size: 16 residues. The CDR3 DNA sequence: TGTGCCAGCAGCGCCCTCGTGGGGGGGCCGACAGATACGCAGTATTTT. Encoded protein: CASSALVGGPTDTQYF.

The chain combines TRBV12-5 with TRBJ1-6; the match to TRBD1 covers 7 bases. From germline, CDR1 is LGHNT and CDR2 FRNRAP. Trimming removed 2 bases from V and 7 bases from J; junction bases left unmatched: 8. This CDR3 region has 16 residues. DNA of the CDR3: TGTGCTAGTGGTTTGACTCAACAGGGGAACAATTCACCCCTCCACTTT. Encoded protein: CASGLTQQGNNSPLHF.

The rearrangement joins TRBV7-9 to TRBJ2-5; 8 bases align to TRBD2. The V segment lost 0 bases and the J segment 7 bases; nucleotides outside the gene matches: 7. The CDR3 consists of 15 residues. The germline V gene has CDR1 SEHNR and CDR2 FQNEAQ (reference sequence). The DNA of the CDR3 is TGTGCCAGCAGCTTAGCGCCAGGAACTAGCGGGACCCAGTACTTC. Residues: CASSLAPGTSGTQYF.

The chain has TRBV5-1 and TRBJ2-2, with a weak D call TRBD2 (5 bases). Germline V lookup: CDR1 SGHRS, CDR2 YFSETQ. The V gene lost 1 base and the J gene lost 4 bases, with 8 bases spanning the gap. This CDR3 region has 14 residues. The CDR3 nucleotides are TGCGCCAGCAGCTTGTGGGCGGGCACCGGGGAGCTGTTTTTT. This gives the protein CASSLWAGTGELFF.

The chain carries TRBV6-1 and TRBJ2-5; a weak D match, TRBD2 (6 bases). The germline gives CDR1 MNHNS, CDR2 SASEGT. The V end was cut by 5 bases, the J end by 2 bases, with 15 bases between. The CDR3 sequence is 15 residues long. CDR3 DNA: TGTGCCAGCAGTCCTTTACCGGGGGTGCAAGAGACCCAGTACTTC. The encoded protein is CASSPLPGVQETQYF.

The rearrangement uses TRBV6-4 and TRBJ2-4; no reliable D call. The CDR3 has 13 residues. Germline values: CDR1 MRHNA, CDR2 SNTAGT. The ends were cut back, 6 bases at V and 0 bases at J, with 6 bases in the middle. CDR3 loop: CASSYLAKNIQYF. CDR3 nucleotide sequence: TGTGCCAGCAGCTACCTAGCCAAAAACATTCAGTACTTC.

The CDR3 here is CSSLSRAGGSYEQYF. Written as DNA, the CDR3 is TGCAGCTCCCTCAGCAGGGCGGGGGGCTCCTACGAGCAGTACTTC. The chain carries TRBV29-1 and TRBJ2-7, with 8 positions matching TRBD2. CDR1 and CDR2 from the germline V gene are SQVTM and ANQGSEA. After removal of 8 bases from V and 0 bases from J, the junction contained 12 bases not matched to a gene. This CDR3 is 15 amino acids long.

The CDR3 here is CASSVYVAVYEQYF. CDR3 nucleotides: TGTGCCAGCAGTGTGTATGTTGCGGTGTACGAGCAGTACTTC. The chain uses TRBV2 and TRBJ2-7; no clear D. The germline V and J ends were trimmed by 4 bases and 4 bases, with 14 bases remaining between them. Germline CDR1 is SNHLY and CDR2 is FYNNEI. CDR3 size: 14 residues.

The genes are TRBV9 and TRBJ2-1; the D gene is possibly TRBD2 (5 bases). The CDR3 consists of 17 residues. V was pared by 0 bases and J by 5 bases, with 18 bases between. Germline loops: CDR1 SGDLS, CDR2 YYNGEE. The CDR3 DNA reads TGTGCCAGCAGCGTAGTAGTATTAGGGAGCAACCACAATGAGCAGTTCTTC. Protein: CASSVVVLGSNHNEQFF.

A single count supports this clone. V usage is TRBV5-1 and J usage is TRBJ2-5; tentative D call: TRBD2 (6 bases). Germline values: CDR1 SGHRS, CDR2 YFSETQ. V was shortened by 4 bases and J by 5 bases, with 12 bases between the two germline ends. The CDR3 loop spans 13 amino acids. The CDR3 loop reads CASSPGVGETQYF. CDR3 DNA: TGCGCCAGCAGCCCGGGGGTCGGGGAGACCCAGTACTTC.

The V gene is TRBV6-5, the J gene TRBJ1-1, with TRBD1 matching over 10 bases. CDR3 size: 14 residues. Trimming cost V 4 bases and J 4 bases; bases outside gene matches: 3. The germline gives CDR1 MNHEY, CDR2 SVGAGI. This CDR3 is CASSSGQGRTEAFF. The CDR3 nucleotides are TGTGCCAGCAGTTCGGGACAGGGGCGCACTGAAGCTTTCTTT.

The DNA of the CDR3 is TGTGCCAGCAGTTTCCAGGGGGCGCGGCGCTATGGCTACACCTTC. Translating gives CASSFQGARRYGYTF. The chain joins TRBV28 to TRBJ1-2; 8 nucleotides line up with TRBD1. The germline gives CDR1 MDHEN, CDR2 SYDVKM. With V trimmed by 3 bases and J by 4 bases, 7 bases remained unmatched. The CDR3 spans 15 residues.

The chain recombines TRBV5-1 with TRBJ2-3, with D perhaps matching TRBD2 (6 bases). Trimming pared 4 bases from V and 6 bases from J, leaving 12 bases between. CDR1 and CDR2 from the germline V gene are SGHRS and YFSETQ. This CDR3 has 13 residues. CDR3 nucleotides: TGCGCCAGCAGCCCGGGAGTGCGGGATACGCAGTATTTT. Protein sequence: CASSPGVRDTQYF.

This rearrangement joins TRBV7-2 to TRBJ1-1; 7 positions agree with TRBD1. CDR3 length equals 16 residues. The V gene's germline CDR1 is SGHTA and CDR2 FQGNSA. J lost 3 bases, V lost 1 base, and 8 bases had no gene match. CDR3 sequence: CASSLVKAGGYTEAFF. DNA for the CDR3: TGTGCCAGCAGCTTAGTCAAGGCAGGGGGTTACACTGAAGCTTTCTTT.

The rearrangement uses TRBV10-3 and TRBJ2-7, with TRBD2 matching over 8 bases. The CDR3 consists of 16 residues. CDR1 is ENHRY and CDR2 is SYGVKD in the germline V gene. J was trimmed by 2 bases and V by 7 bases; bases with no gene match: 13. The CDR3 loop reads CAITGSSGRPPYEQYF. The CDR3 DNA follows: TGTGCCATCACGGGTTCCAGCGGGAGACCTCCCTACGAGCAGTACTTC.

This clone appeared a few times. The V gene is TRBV27, the J gene TRBJ1-4; no reliable D call. The CDR3 loop spans 16 amino acids. CDR1 MNHEY and CDR2 SMNVEV come from the germline V gene (reference sequence). Between the trimmed V and J ends, which lost 3 bases and 7 bases, there was a span of 18 bases. The CDR3 loop reads CASSFEWAGRGEKLFF. The CDR3 DNA is TGTGCCAGCAGTTTCGAGTGGGCAGGCCGGGGTGAAAAACTGTTTTTT.

This rearrangement joins TRBV5-1 to TRBJ2-7; D ambiguous. In germline, CDR1 is SGHRS, CDR2 YFSETQ. This CDR3 is built from 10 residues. The ends were cut back, 9 bases at V and 3 bases at J, with 7 bases in the middle. The CDR3 here is CAILYYEQYF. The CDR3 region has the DNA TGCGCCATCCTATACTACGAGCAGTACTTC.

This chain links TRBV11-3 with TRBJ2-4; D is possibly TRBD1 (6 bases). Germline V gene sequence: CDR1 SGHNT, CDR2 YENEEA. The CDR3 is 13 amino acids. V was pared by 5 bases and J by 15 bases, with 20 bases between. As DNA, the CDR3 is TGTGCCAGCAGCCTGATTTCGACAGGACAACTGTACTTC. It translates to CASSLISTGQLYF.

This chain uses TRBV11-2 with TRBJ2-2; 9 nucleotides agree with TRBD1. Germline assignment: CDR1 SGHAT and CDR2 FQNNGV. The CDR3 sequence is 19 residues long. V was clipped by 5 bases and J by 3 bases; unmatched bases: 16. In nucleotides, the CDR3 is TGTGCCAGCAGCCCGCGCGGACAGGGGAATTTGAGGGACACCGGGGAGCTGTTTTTT. This encodes CASSPRGQGNLRDTGELFF.

The rearrangement joins TRBV5-8 to TRBJ1-2, with 8 bases fitting TRBD1. CDR3 length: 14 residues. J was trimmed by 3 bases and V by 6 bases; bases with no gene match: 7. The germline CDR1 and CDR2 sequences are SGHTS and YDEGEE. The CDR3 nucleotides are TGTGCCAGCATCCAGGGACAGGCCTACTATGGCTACACCTTC. Protein sequence: CASIQGQAYYGYTF.

The gene calls are TRBV7-9 and TRBJ1-5; the D gene is possibly TRBD1 (6 bases). Trimming shortened V by 5 bases and J by 5 bases, and 13 bases separated the two germline ends. This CDR3 spans 14 amino acids. CDR1 and CDR2 (germline): SEHNR, FQNEAQ (reference sequence). The CDR3 DNA follows: TGTGCCAGCAGCGCAGGGGACGGTGATCAGCCCCAGCATTTT. Translation: CASSAGDGDQPQHF.

This sequence joins TRBV6-1 and TRBJ2-5; 13 bases align to TRBD2. The CDR3 loop spans 17 amino acids. CDR1 and CDR2 from the germline V gene are MNHNS and SASEGT. The ends lost 1 base at V and 4 bases at J; junction bases unmatched: 6. As DNA, the CDR3 is TGTGCCAGCAGTGAAGGGACTAGCGGGGGCCGTAGAGAGACCCAGTACTTC. Translated, it gives CASSEGTSGGRRETQYF.

The CDR3 sequence is CATSRERGNTEAFF. CDR3 nucleotide sequence: TGTGCCACCAGCAGAGAGCGTGGGAACACTGAAGCTTTCTTT. V gene TRBV15 combines with J gene TRBJ1-1; D is undetermined. V was clipped by 0 bases and J by 1 base, with 6 bases between them. CDR1 and CDR2 (germline): LNHNV, YYDKDF (reference sequence). The CDR3 spans 14 residues.

The chain couples TRBV6-1 to TRBJ1-4, with D possibly being TRBD1 (5 bases). The V and J ends lost 3 bases and 7 bases respectively, with 12 bases between them. Germline CDR1 is MNHNS and CDR2 is SASEGT. This CDR3 contains 14 residues. The CDR3 DNA follows: TGTGCCAGCAGTGAGATGGGGCTTCGTGAAAAACTGTTTTTT. It translates to CASSEMGLREKLFF.

This chain uses TRBV15 with TRBJ2-3; possibly TRBD1 for D (5 bases). V was pared by 3 bases and J by 6 bases, with 13 bases between. This CDR3 region has 14 residues. Germline CDR1 and CDR2: LNHNV and YYDKDF (reference sequence). For the CDR3, the DNA is TGTGCCACCAGCAGCCCGGCAGGGCCCGATACGCAGTATTTT. Its protein product is CATSSPAGPDTQYF.

This chain joins TRBV15 and TRBJ2-7, with TRBD1 matching over 8 bases. With V trimmed by 8 bases and J by 5 bases, 14 bases remained unmatched. Germline values: CDR1 LNHNV, CDR2 YYDKDF (reference sequence). The CDR3 is made up of 15 amino acids. CDR3 in amino acids: CATQASGGAYDEQYF. In DNA form, the CDR3 reads TGTGCCACCCAAGCCTCAGGGGGCGCTTACGACGAGCAGTACTTC.

The rearrangement uses TRBV5-4 and TRBJ1-2, with a weak D call TRBD1 (6 bases). CDR1 SGHNT and CDR2 YYREEE come from the germline V gene (reference sequence). The CDR3 totals 14 residues. Trimming removed 6 bases at V and 3 bases at J, with 15 bases between. CDR3 coding DNA: TGTGCCAGCATCCGAAGAGGGGGGGACTATGGCTACACCTTC. Translating it yields CASIRRGGDYGYTF.